Shown below are 20 T cell receptor beta chains from a single sample sequenced in a study of blood T cell repertoires in COVID-19. Method: immunoSEQ multiplex PCR; TCRdb's copy keeps in-frame clones and lacks some. The table lists some 70,000 clones, 82% of them singletons. The sequenced material came from peripheral blood. The receptors here all came from a man aged 60 to 75 with acute or convalescent COVID-19.

The V call is TRBV30, the J call TRBJ1-3; TRBD1 matches 9 bases. The V and J ends lost 2 bases and 5 bases, in that order; junction bases with no gene match: 7. The CDR3 spans 15 residues. The germline V gene has CDR1 GTSNPN and CDR2 SVGIG (reference sequence). This chain's CDR3 is CAWSKTGTGRNTIYF. CDR3 coding DNA: TGTGCCTGGAGTAAAACCGGGACAGGGCGAAACACCATATATTTT. The full variable domain, rest sourced from reference TRBV30 and TRBJ1-3, is SQTIHQWPATLVQPVGSPLSLECTVEGTSNPNLYWYRQAAGRGLQLLFYSVGIGQISSEVPQNLSASRPQDRQFILSSKKLLLSDSGFYLCAWSKTGTGRNTIYFGEGSWLTVV.

This clone was seen only once. The chain carries TRBV9 and TRBJ2-1; 9 bases agree with TRBD1. V lost 0 bases to trimming and J lost 7 bases; unmatched junction nucleotides: 11. From germline, CDR1 is SGDLS and CDR2 YYNGEE. The CDR3 contains 17 residues. In nucleotides, the CDR3 is TGTGCCAGCAGCGTAGAACTCGGGACAGGGCCGTGGAATGAGCAGTTCTTC. Translated: CASSVELGTGPWNEQFF.

CDR3 in amino acids: CASSLKATGGYEQYF. Written as DNA, the CDR3 is TGTGCCAGCAGCTTAAAGGCGACAGGGGGCTACGAGCAGTACTTC. This chain links TRBV7-8 with TRBJ2-7; 9 nucleotides agree with TRBD1. This CDR3 is built from 15 residues. V was clipped by 2 bases and J by 3 bases; unmatched bases: 5. Germline assignment: CDR1 SGHVS and CDR2 FQNEAQ.

The rearrangement joins TRBV18 to TRBJ2-3; 16 bases fit TRBD2. With 5 bases clipped from V and 4 bases from J, the junction kept 12 bases outside the gene matches. This CDR3 comprises 19 residues. The germline V gene encodes CDR1 KGHSH and CDR2 LQKENI. The chain's CDR3 is CASSTLPGLAGGPADTQYF. The CDR3 DNA reads as TGTGCCAGCTCAACCTTACCGGGACTAGCGGGGGGGCCCGCAGATACGCAGTATTTT.

This clone appeared once. The chain recombines TRBV7-2 with TRBJ2-3; TRBD1 matches 9 bases. The junction had 4 bases not matched to a gene; V was cut back by 3 bases and J by 6 bases. The germline CDR1 and CDR2 sequences are SGHTA and FQGNSA. This CDR3 is 14 amino acids long. The CDR3 nucleotides are TGTGCCAGCAGCTTCGGACAGGGGTGGGATACGCAGTATTTT. It is translated as CASSFGQGWDTQYF.

The J gene is TRBJ1-1, the V gene TRBV5-1, with 7 bases fitting TRBD1. Germline lookup yields CDR1 SGHRS and CDR2 YFSETQ. The CDR3 consists of 14 residues. V was clipped by 4 bases and J by 5 bases; unmatched bases: 8. CDR3 sequence: CASSNPTGDTEAFF. The CDR3 DNA reads TGCGCCAGCAGCAATCCTACAGGGGATACTGAAGCTTTCTTT. The variable domain in full, completed from reference TRBV5-1 and TRBJ1-1, reads KAGVTQTPRYLIKTRGQQVTLSCSPISGHRSVSWYQQTPGQGLQFLFEYFSETQRNKGNFPGRFSGRQFSNSRSEMNVSTLELGDSALYLCASSNPTGDTEAFFGQGTRLTVV.

This chain uses TRBV9 with TRBJ1-2; D call uncertain. The CDR3 is 14 residues long. The V end was cut by 0 bases, the J end by 1 base, with 7 bases between. Germline V CDR1 and CDR2: SGDLS, YYNGEE. CDR3 nucleotides: TGTGCCAGCAGCGTAGTAACGGGTAACTATGGCTACACCTTC. It encodes CASSVVTGNYGYTF. The whole variable domain, remainder taken from reference TRBV9 and TRBJ1-2, is DSGVTQTPKHLITATGQRVTLRCSPRSGDLSVYWYQQSLDQGLQFLIQYYNGEERAKGNILERFSAQQFPDLHSELNLSSLELGDSALYFCASSVVTGNYGYTFGSGTRLTVV.

This sequence joins TRBV7-8 and TRBJ1-1; D perhaps matches TRBD1 (5 bases). The CDR3 has 13 residues. Germline CDR1 SGHVS, CDR2 FQNEAQ. Deletions cut 5 bases from V and 6 bases from J, with 13 bases between. CDR3 protein: CASSLNRLSEAFF. CDR3 coding DNA: TGTGCCAGCAGCCTTAACAGGTTGTCTGAAGCTTTCTTT.

This clone was seen a few times. This chain links TRBV30 with TRBJ1-5, with unresolved D. Germline V gene data show CDR1 as GTSNPN and CDR2 as SVGIG (reference sequence). This CDR3 is built from 15 residues. Between the trimmed V and J ends, which lost 0 bases and 4 bases, there was a span of 13 bases. CDR3 loop: CAWSVRGRVNQPQHF. CDR3 in DNA: TGTGCCTGGAGTGTACGAGGGAGGGTGAATCAGCCCCAGCATTTT.

The chain uses TRBV30 and TRBJ1-5; 9 bases are a match to TRBD1. V lost 0 bases and J lost 9; bases outside the gene matches: 9. CDR1 and CDR2 from the germline V gene are GTSNPN and SVGIG (reference sequence). The CDR3 spans 15 residues. As DNA, the CDR3 is TGTGCCTGGAGTGTCCCCGGACAGGGGATTTGGCCCCAGCATTTT. It specifies CAWSVPGQGIWPQHF.

The chain recombines TRBV27 with TRBJ2-7, with 8 positions matching TRBD2. CDR1 MNHEY and CDR2 SMNVEV come from the germline V gene (reference sequence). With V trimmed by 6 bases and J by 3 bases, 13 bases remained unmatched. This CDR3 spans 16 amino acids. CDR3 sequence reads: CASRRIGGAKSYEQYF. The DNA for the CDR3 is TGTGCCAGCAGGCGAATCGGGGGGGCGAAAAGCTACGAGCAGTACTTC.

This rearrangement joins TRBV24-1 to TRBJ2-5, with a possible D match to TRBD1 (6 bases). V was clipped by 2 bases and J by 4 bases, with 10 bases between them. This CDR3 is 14 amino acids long. Per germline, CDR1 KGHDR and CDR2 SFDVKD. CDR3 nucleotide sequence: TGTGCCACCAGTGATTCAGGGGCCGTAGAGACCCAGTACTTC. Residues: CATSDSGAVETQYF.

This clone was seen more than once but under ten times. The chain recombines TRBV9 with TRBJ1-6; weak D call: TRBD1 (6 bases). V was trimmed by 3 bases and J by 0 bases, leaving 10 bases between them. Germline V CDR1 and CDR2: SGDLS, YYNGEE. This CDR3 spans 16 amino acids. CDR3 amino acids: CASSAGVSSYNSPLHF. The CDR3 DNA sequence: TGTGCCAGCAGCGCAGGGGTGAGCTCCTATAATTCACCCCTCCACTTT.

J is TRBJ1-2 and V is TRBV7-2; D ambiguous. Germline V CDR1 and CDR2: SGHTA, FQGNSA. Trimming took off 1 base at V and 2 bases at J, with 8 bases between the two ends. The CDR3 is made up of 14 amino acids. The CDR3 DNA follows: TGTGCCAGCAGCTTAGTCGGAGGAAACTATGGCTACACCTTC. Residues: CASSLVGGNYGYTF.

The chain has TRBV7-2 and TRBJ2-3; 8 nucleotides agree with TRBD2. CDR3 length: 16 residues. With V trimmed by 1 base and J by 4 bases, 7 bases remained unmatched. CDR1 SGHTA and CDR2 FQGNSA come from the germline V gene. This CDR3 reads CASSLDGGGLADTQYF. The CDR3 DNA is TGTGCCAGCAGCTTAGACGGGGGGGGCCTGGCAGATACGCAGTATTTT.

CDR3 nucleotides: TGCGCCAGCAGCCAAGAGTGGGCTGACAGTGGATCCTATAATTCACCCCTCCACTTT. It is translated as CASSQEWADSGSYNSPLHF. V usage is TRBV4-3 and J usage is TRBJ1-6, with D maybe TRBD1 (5 bases). The CDR3 runs to 19 residues. Trimming removed 0 bases from V and 1 base from J, with 16 bases in between. Germline V gene sequence: CDR1 LGHNA, CDR2 YSLEER.

The J gene is TRBJ1-2, the V gene TRBV5-4, with 8 nucleotides matching TRBD1. The CDR3 sequence is 14 residues long. CDR1 is SGHNT, CDR2 YYREEE, per germline (reference sequence). V lost 4 bases to trimming and J lost 6 bases; unmatched junction nucleotides: 8. The CDR3 region is CASSQRTGRNGYTF. The CDR3, as DNA: TGTGCCAGCAGCCAGCGGACAGGGAGGAATGGCTACACCTTC. The full variable domain, completed using reference TRBV5-4 and TRBJ1-2, is ETGVTQSPTHLIKTRGQQVTLRCSSQSGHNTVSWYQQALGQGPQFIFQYYREEENGRGNFPPRFSGLQFPNYSSELNVNALELDDSALYLCASSQRTGRNGYTFGSGTRLTVV.

The J gene is TRBJ2-4, the V gene TRBV5-1, with 8 bases matching TRBD2. The trim removed 4 bases at V and 2 bases at J, leaving 8 bases unmatched. The CDR3 has 16 residues. Germline lookup yields CDR1 SGHRS and CDR2 YFSETQ. This CDR3 is CASSVSGDPSKNIQYF. Written as DNA, the CDR3 is TGCGCCAGCAGCGTTAGCGGGGATCCTTCCAAAAACATTCAGTACTTC.

The chain links TRBV4-3 to TRBJ1-1; 8 positions match TRBD1. The V and J ends lost 0 bases and 4 bases, in that order; junction bases with no gene match: 4. Germline-derived CDR1 and CDR2 are LGHNA and YSLEER. CDR3 length: 15 amino acids. In DNA form, the CDR3 reads TGCGCCAGCAGCCAAGAGGACAGGGACGGCACTGAAGCTTTCTTT. It is translated as CASSQEDRDGTEAFF.

The chain recombines TRBV5-1 with TRBJ1-4; 9 nucleotides agree with TRBD1. Germline lookup yields CDR1 SGHRS and CDR2 YFSETQ. V was pared by 5 bases and J by 2 bases, with 4 bases of the junction left unmatched. The CDR3 loop spans 15 amino acids. In DNA form, the CDR3 reads TGCGCCAGCAGGACAGGGGGGGATACTAATGAAAAACTGTTTTTT. Translated: CASRTGGDTNEKLFF.